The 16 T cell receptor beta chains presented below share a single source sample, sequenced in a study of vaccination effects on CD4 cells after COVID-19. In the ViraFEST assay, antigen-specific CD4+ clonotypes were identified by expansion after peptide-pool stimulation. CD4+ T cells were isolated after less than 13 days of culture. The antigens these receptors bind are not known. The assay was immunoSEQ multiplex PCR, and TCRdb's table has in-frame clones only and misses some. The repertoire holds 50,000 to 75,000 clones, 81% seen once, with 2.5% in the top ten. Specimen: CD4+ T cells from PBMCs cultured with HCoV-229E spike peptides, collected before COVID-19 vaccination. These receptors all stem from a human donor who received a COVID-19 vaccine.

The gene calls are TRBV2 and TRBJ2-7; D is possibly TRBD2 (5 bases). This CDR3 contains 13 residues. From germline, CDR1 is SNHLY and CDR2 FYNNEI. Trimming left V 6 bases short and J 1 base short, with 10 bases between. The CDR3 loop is CASRADYSYEQYV. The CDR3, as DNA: TGTGCCAGCAGGGCCGACTATTCCTACGAGCAGTACGTC.

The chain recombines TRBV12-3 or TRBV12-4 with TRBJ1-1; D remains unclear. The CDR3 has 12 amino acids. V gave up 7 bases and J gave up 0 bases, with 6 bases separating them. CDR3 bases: TGTGCCAGCAAATCTATGAACACTGAAGCTTTCTTT. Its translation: CASKSMNTEAFF.

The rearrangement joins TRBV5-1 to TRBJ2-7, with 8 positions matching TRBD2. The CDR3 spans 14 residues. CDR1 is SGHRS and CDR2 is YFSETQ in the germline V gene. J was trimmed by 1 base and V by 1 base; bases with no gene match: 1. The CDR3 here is CASSLRGGSYEQYV. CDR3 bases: TGCGCCAGCAGCTTGCGGGGGGGATCCTACGAGCAGTACGTC.

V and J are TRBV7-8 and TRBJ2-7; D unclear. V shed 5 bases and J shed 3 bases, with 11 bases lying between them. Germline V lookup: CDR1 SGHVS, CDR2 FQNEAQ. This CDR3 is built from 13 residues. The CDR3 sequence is CASSREQYYEQYV. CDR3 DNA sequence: TGTGCCAGCAGCAGGGAACAATACTACGAGCAGTACGTC.

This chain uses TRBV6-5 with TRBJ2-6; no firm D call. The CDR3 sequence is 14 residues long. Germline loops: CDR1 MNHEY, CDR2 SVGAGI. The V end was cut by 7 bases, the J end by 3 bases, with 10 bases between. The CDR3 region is CASNKAFGANVLTF. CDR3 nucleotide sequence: TGTGCCAGCAACAAGGCGTTTGGGGCCAACGTCCTGACTTTC.

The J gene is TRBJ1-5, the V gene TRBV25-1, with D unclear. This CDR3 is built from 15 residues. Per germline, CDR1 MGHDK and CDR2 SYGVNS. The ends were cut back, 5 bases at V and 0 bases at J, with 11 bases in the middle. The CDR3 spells CASSLQNHSNQPQHF. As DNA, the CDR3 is TGTGCCAGCAGTTTACAGAACCATAGCAATCAGCCCCAGCATTTT. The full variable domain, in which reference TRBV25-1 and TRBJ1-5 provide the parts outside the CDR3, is EADIYQTPRYLVIGTGKKITLECSQTMGHDKMYWYQQDPGMELHLIHYSYGVNSTEKGDLSSESTVSRIRTEHFPLTLESARPSHTSQYLCASSLQNHSNQPQHFGDGTRLSIL.

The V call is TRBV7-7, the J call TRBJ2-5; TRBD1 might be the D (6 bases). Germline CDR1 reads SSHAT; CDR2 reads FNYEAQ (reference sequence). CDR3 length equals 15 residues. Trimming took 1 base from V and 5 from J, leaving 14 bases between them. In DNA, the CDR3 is TGTGCCAGCAGCTTAGAGGGTCCTCAGGGGGAGACCCAGTACTTC. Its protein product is CASSLEGPQGETQYF.

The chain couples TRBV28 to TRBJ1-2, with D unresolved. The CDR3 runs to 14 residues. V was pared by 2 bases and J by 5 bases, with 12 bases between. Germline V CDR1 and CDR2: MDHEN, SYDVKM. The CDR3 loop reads CASSLRPTGYGYTF. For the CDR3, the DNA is TGTGCCAGCAGTTTAAGGCCGACGGGGTATGGCTACACCTTC.

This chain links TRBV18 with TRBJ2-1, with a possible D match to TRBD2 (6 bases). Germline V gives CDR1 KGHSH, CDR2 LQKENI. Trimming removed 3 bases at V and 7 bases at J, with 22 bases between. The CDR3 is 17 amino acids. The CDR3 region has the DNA TGTGCCAGCTCACCCCGTGGGTCTTTCGGGGGACGAAATGAGCAGTTCTTC. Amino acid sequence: CASSPRGSFGGRNEQFF.

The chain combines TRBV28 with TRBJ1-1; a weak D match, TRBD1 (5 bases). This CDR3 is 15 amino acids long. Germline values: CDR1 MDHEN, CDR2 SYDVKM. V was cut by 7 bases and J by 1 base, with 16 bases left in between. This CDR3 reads CASKSAGARNTEAFF. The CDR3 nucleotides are TGTGCCAGCAAATCAGCCGGGGCTAGGAACACTGAAGCTTTCTTT.

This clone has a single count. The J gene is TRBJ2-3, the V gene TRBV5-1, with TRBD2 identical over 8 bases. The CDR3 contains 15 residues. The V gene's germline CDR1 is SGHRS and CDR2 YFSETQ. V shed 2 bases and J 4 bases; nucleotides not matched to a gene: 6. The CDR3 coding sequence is TGCGCCAGCAGCTTTCGGGGGGGGAGTGCAGATACGCAGTATTTT. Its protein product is CASSFRGGSADTQYF. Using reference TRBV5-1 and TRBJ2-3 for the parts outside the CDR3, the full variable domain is KAGVTQTPRYLIKTRGQQVTLSCSPISGHRSVSWYQQTPGQGLQFLFEYFSETQRNKGNFPGRFSGRQFSNSRSEMNVSTLELGDSALYLCASSFRGGSADTQYFGPGTRLTVL.

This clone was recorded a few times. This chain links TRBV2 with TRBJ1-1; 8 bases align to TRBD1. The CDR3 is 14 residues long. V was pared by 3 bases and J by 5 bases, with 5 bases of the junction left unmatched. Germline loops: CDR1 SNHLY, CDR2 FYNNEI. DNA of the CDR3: TGTGCCAGCAGTGACGACAGGGGTGAAACTGAAGCTTTCTTT. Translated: CASSDDRGETEAFF. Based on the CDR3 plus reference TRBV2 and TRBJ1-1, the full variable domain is EPEVTQTPSHQVTQMGQEVILRCVPISNHLYFYWYRQILGQKVEFLVSFYNNEISEKSEIFDDQFSVERPDGSNFTLKIRSTKLEDSAMYFCASSDDRGETEAFFGQGTRLTVV.

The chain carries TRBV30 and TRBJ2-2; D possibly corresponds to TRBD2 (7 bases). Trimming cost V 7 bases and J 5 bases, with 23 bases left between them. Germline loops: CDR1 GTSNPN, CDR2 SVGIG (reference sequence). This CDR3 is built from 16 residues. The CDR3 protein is CASTRRGRQMTGELFF. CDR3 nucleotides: TGTGCCTCCACCCGGCGGGGGCGCCAGATGACCGGGGAGCTGTTTTTT. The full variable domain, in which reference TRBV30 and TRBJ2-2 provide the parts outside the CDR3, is SQTIHQWPATLVQPVGSPLSLECTVEGTSNPNLYWYRQAAGRGLQLLFYSVGIGQISSEVPQNLSASRPQDRQFILSSKKLLLSDSGFYLCASTRRGRQMTGELFFGEGSRLTVL.

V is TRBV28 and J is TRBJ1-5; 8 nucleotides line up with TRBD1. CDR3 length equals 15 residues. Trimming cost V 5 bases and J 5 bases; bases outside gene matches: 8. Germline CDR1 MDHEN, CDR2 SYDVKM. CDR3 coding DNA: TGTGCCAGCAGTCTCCTCGGGACAGGCGATCAGCCCCAGCATTTT. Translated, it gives CASSLLGTGDQPQHF.

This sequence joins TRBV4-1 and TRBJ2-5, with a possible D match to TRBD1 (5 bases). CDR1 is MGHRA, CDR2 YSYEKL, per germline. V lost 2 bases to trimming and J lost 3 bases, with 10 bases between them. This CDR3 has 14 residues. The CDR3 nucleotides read TGCGCCAGCAGCCAACGGCTGGACAAAGAGACCCAGTACTTC. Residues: CASSQRLDKETQYF.

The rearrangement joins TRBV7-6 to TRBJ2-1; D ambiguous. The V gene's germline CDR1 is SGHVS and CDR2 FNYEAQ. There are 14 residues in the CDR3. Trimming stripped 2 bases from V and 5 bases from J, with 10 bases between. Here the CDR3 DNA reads TGTGCCAGCAGCTTAATGTCAGCCAACAATGAGCAGTTCTTC. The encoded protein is CASSLMSANNEQFF. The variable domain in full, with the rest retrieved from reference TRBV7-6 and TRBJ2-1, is GAGVSQSPRYKVTKRGQDVALRCDPISGHVSLYWYRQALGQGPEFLTYFNYEAQQDKSGLPNDRFSAERPEGSISTLTIQRTEQRDSAMYRCASSLMSANNEQFFGPGTRLTVL.